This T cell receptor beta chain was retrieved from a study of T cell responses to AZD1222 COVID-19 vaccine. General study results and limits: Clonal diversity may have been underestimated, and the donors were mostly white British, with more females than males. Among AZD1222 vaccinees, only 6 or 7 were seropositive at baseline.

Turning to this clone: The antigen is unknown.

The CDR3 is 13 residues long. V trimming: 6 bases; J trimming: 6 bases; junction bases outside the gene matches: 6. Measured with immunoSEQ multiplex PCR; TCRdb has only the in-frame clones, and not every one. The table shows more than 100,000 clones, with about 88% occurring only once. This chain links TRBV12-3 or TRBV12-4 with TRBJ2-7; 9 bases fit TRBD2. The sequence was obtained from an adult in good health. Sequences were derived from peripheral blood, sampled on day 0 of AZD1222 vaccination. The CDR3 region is CASSLLAGAEQYF. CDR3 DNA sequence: TGTGCCAGCAGCCTCTTAGCGGGAGCCGAGCAGTACTTC.